A selection of T cell receptor beta chains follows, all from one sample in a study of graft-versus-host responses after intestinal transplantation. This table comes from immunoSEQ multiplex PCR, and its TCRdb copy is limited to in-frame clones, with some not included. The sample lists some 21,000 clones; 55% to 60% were seen once. The input for sequencing was alloreactive CD4+ T cells from a mixed lymphocyte reaction culture, taken before intestinal transplant. These TCRs come from a human patient who received an intestinal transplant. Both conserved end residues are part of each CDR3. The D gene is left open where the match is weak. Size tells how often a clone was seen (once, few, many) or the class of an expanded clone, and some rows leave it out.

TRBJ1-1 - few 15 TRBV14 TGTGCCAGCAGCCAGACAGGTTTTTGGGGCACTGAAGCTTTCTTT CASSQTGFWGTEAFF
TRBJ2-1 - medium-sized 15 TRBV9 TGTGCCAGCAGCGCCCCCGGCGGGCCCTCCAATGAGCAGTTCTTC CASSAPGGPSNEQFF
TRBJ2-7 TRBD2 - 16 TRBV5-1 TGCGCCAGCAGCTTCCTAGCGGGAGTTCCTTTCTACGAGCAGTACTTC CASSFLAGVPFYEQYF
TRBJ1-5 - few 12 TRBV19 TGTGCCAGTAGTGGGAGGAATCAGCCCCAGCATTTT CASSGRNQPQHF
TRBJ1-5 - - 19 TRBV15 TGTGCCACCAGCAGAGATCCAACTTACAGGTTTTTTAGCAATCAGCCCCAGCATTTT CATSRDPTYRFFSNQPQHF
TRBJ2-3 TRBD1 - 16 TRBV5-1 TGCGCCAGCAGCTTCCTCTCAGGGGGCATGGCAGATACGCAGTATTTT CASSFLSGGMADTQYF
TRBJ1-5 - few 13 TRBV29-1 TGCAGCGTTGCACAGGGCCGCAATCAGCCCCAGCATTTT CSVAQGRNQPQHF
TRBJ2-3 - - 13 TRBV6-5 TGTGCCAGCAGTTCCGTGGCAACGAATACGCAGTATTTT CASSSVATNTQYF
TRBJ1-1 - - 15 TRBV2 TGTGCCAGCAGTGCTTTCCCGGGGAGGGCTACTGAAGCTTTCTTT CASSAFPGRATEAFF
TRBJ1-2 - - 13 TRBV19 TGTGCCAGTACAGGGCGAATTAACTATGGCTACATCTTC CASTGRINYGYIF
TRBJ1-2 TRBD1 - 14 TRBV27 TGTGCCAGCAGTTTCCGACAGGGGCATTATGGCTACACCTTC CASSFRQGHYGYTF
TRBJ2-7 TRBD1 few 14 TRBV18 TGTGCCAGCTCCCCCTGGGACAGCTCCTACGAGCAGTACTTC CASSPWDSSYEQYF
TRBJ2-3 - - 14 TRBV10-3 TGTGCCATCAGTGGGACTGGGAGAACAGATACGCAGTATTTT CAISGTGRTDTQYF
TRBJ1-2 - few 14 TRBV29-1 TGCAGCGTTGGAGGGGGGGCTGGAGGCTATGGCTACACCTTC CSVGGGAGGYGYTF
TRBJ2-1 TRBD2 medium-sized 16 TRBV6-6 TGTGCCAGCAGTTTGATCGCGGGGGGGCCGTACAATGAGCAGTTCTTC CASSLIAGGPYNEQFF
TRBJ2-1 - few 16 TRBV21-1 TGTGCCAGCAGCAAAGGTGAACAGGGGAGCCACAATGAGCAGTTCTTC CASSKGEQGSHNEQFF
TRBJ1-2 TRBD1 - 11 TRBV30 TGTGCCTGGAGTGTAGGGGGCGGCTACACCTTC CAWSVGGGYTF
TRBJ2-1 TRBD1 - 15 TRBV5-1 TGCGCCAGCAGCGAGGACAGGGGGTTTTTTTTTGAGCAGTTCTTC CASSEDRGFFFEQFF
TRBJ2-1 - - 16 TRBV10-3 TGTGCCATCAGTGAGGGGCAGGGGACATCCTACAATGAGCAGTTCTTC CAISEGQGTSYNEQFF
TRBJ2-3 - - 14 TRBV4-3 TGCGCCAGCAGCCTTTCGACAGCTACAGATACGCAGTATTTT CASSLSTATDTQYF
TRBJ2-7 - - 12 TRBV29-1 TGCAGCGTAGGAGCAGAGTATTACGAGCAGTACTTC CSVGAEYYEQYF
TRBJ2-7 - - 13 TRBV25-1 TGTGCCAGCAGTGAAGGCGGGGTCCACGAGCAGTACTTC CASSEGGVHEQYF
TRBJ2-3 TRBD1 - 17 TRBV10-3 TGTGCCATCAGAGCGTCCGCCGGGACAGGGAGCACAGATACGCAGTATTTT CAIRASAGTGSTDTQYF
TRBJ2-3 - - 13 TRBV10-3 TGTGCCATCACAGGGAAGGGCACAGATACGCAGTATTTT CAITGKGTDTQYF
TRBJ2-1 TRBD2 few 15 TRBV7-3 TGTGCCAGCAGCCCGAGCGGGACCTCCTACAATGAGCAGTTCTTC CASSPSGTSYNEQFF
TRBJ1-1 - - 13 TRBV30 TGTGCCTGGGGACAGAGCCTGAACACTGAAGCTTTCTTT CAWGQSLNTEAFF
TRBJ2-7 TRBD1 - 14 TRBV5-1 TGCGCCAGCGGTCCGGGACAGCCTATTGACGAGCAGTACTTC CASGPGQPIDEQYF
TRBJ1-2 TRBD1 - 15 TRBV5-1 TGCGCCAGCAGCTTAAGTGAACAGGGGGTGTGGGGCTACACCTTC CASSLSEQGVWGYTF
TRBJ2-2 - - 14 TRBV15 TGTGCCACCAGCAGGAGGACAGACACCGGGGAGCTGTTTTTT CATSRRTDTGELFF
TRBJ1-1 TRBD1 few 13 TRBV5-1 TGCGCCAGCAGGACAGGGGTGAACACTGAAGCTTTCTTT CASRTGVNTEAFF
TRBJ2-1 TRBD1 - 13 TRBV6-6 TGTGCCAGCAGGACAGGGGCTTACAATGAGCAGTTCTTC CASRTGAYNEQFF